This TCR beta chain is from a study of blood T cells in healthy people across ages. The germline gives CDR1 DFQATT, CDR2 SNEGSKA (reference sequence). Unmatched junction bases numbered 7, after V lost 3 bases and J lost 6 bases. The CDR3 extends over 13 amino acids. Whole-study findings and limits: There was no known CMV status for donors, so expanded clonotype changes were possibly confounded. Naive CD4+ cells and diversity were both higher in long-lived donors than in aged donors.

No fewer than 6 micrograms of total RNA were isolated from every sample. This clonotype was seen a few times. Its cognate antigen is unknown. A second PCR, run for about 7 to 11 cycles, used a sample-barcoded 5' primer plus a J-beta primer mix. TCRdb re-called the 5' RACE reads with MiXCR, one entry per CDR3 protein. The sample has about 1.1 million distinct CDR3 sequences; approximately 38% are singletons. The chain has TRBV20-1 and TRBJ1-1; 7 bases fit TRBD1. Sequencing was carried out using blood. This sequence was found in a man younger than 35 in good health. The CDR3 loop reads CSASMDRFSEAFF. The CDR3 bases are TGCAGTGCTAGTATGGACAGGTTTTCTGAAGCTTTCTTT.